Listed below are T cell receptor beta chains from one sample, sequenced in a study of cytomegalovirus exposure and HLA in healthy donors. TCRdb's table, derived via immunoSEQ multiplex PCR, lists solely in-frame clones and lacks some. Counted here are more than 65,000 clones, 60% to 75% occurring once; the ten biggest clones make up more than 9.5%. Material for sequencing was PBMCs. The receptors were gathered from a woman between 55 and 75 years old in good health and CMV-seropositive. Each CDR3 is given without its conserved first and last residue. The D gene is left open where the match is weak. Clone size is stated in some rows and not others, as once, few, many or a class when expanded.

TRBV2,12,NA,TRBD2,ASSEEGGGREQY
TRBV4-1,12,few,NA,ASSQWAGTGELF
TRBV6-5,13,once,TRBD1,ASSPLRDRYYEQY
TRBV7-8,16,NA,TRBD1,ASSRTFLGGGVGDTQY
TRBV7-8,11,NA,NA,ASSPVSVRELF
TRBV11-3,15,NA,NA,ASSLGRGGPNTGELF
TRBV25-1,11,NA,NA,ASSDLGTTKAF
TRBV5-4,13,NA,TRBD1,ASSPDRTAYTEAF
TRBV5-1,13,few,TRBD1,ASSGWTGPNEKLF
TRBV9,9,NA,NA,ASSIDEKLF
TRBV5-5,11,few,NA,ASSLTGSETQY
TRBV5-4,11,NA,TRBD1,ASSTRGLTEAF
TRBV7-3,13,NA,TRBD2,ASSTTSGLYNEQF
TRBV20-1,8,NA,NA,SAYNTEAF
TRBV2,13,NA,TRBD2,ASRPGTSHQETQY
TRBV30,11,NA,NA,ALGIRGNEKLF
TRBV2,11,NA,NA,ASSFAAQNIQY
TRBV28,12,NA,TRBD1,ASSRGLPKNIQY
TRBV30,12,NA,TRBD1,AWSTGQGVTEAF
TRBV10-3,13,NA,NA,AISEGGAANYGYT
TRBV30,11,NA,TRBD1,ACSTGGLQPQH
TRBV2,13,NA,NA,ASRTTGYAAGELF
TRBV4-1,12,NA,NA,ASSQEYGGLEQY
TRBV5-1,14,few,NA,ASSLFGQINTGELF
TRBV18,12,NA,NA,ASSLYTANYGYT
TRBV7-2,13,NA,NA,ASSLASRVTETQY
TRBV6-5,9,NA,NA,ASSQGKKQY